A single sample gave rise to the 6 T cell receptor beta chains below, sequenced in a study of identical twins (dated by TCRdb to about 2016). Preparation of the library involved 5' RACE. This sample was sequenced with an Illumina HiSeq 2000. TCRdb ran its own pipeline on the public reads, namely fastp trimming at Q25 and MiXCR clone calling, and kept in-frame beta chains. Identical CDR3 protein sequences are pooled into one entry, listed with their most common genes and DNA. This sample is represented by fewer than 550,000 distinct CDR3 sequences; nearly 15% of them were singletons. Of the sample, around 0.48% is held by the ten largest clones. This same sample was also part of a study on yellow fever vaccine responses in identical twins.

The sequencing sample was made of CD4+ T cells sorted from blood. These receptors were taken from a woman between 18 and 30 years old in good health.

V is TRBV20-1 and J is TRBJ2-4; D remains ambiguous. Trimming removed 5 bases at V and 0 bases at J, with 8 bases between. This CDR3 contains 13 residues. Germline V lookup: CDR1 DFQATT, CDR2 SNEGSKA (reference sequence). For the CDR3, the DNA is TGCAGTGCTGTCTCAGGAGCCAAAAACATTCAGTACTTC. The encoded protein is CSAVSGAKNIQYF.

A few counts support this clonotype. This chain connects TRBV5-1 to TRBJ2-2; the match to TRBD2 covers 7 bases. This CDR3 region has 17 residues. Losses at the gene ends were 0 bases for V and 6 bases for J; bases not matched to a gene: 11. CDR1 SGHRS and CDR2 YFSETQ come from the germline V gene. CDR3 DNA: TGCGCCAGCAGCTTGGTCGGGAGCGGGGTAGGCGCCGGGGAGCTGTTTTTT. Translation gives CASSLVGSGVGAGELFF.

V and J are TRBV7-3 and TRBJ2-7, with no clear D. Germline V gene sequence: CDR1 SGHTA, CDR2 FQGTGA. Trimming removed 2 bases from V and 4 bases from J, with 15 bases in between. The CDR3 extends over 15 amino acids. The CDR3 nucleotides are TGTGCCAGCAGCTTACTACGTCAGGAAGGATACGAGCAGTACTTC. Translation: CASSLLRQEGYEQYF.

The CDR3 nucleotides are TGCGCCAGCAGACCCGGGACGGAATCCTACGAGCAGTACTTC. It yields the protein CASRPGTESYEQYF. J is TRBJ2-7 and V is TRBV5-1; D is perhaps TRBD1 or TRBD2 (5 bases each). Germline CDR1 SGHRS, CDR2 YFSETQ. This CDR3 has 14 amino acids. The germline V and J ends were trimmed by 5 bases and 1 base, with 13 bases remaining between them.

The CDR3 here is CSVEGVGNQPQHF. The CDR3 DNA reads as TGCAGCGTTGAGGGGGTTGGCAATCAGCCCCAGCATTTT. The genes are TRBV29-1 and TRBJ1-5; perhaps TRBD1 as D (5 bases). This CDR3 region has 13 residues. V dropped 3 bases and J dropped 2 bases, with 8 bases sitting between them. Germline values: CDR1 SQVTM, CDR2 ANQGSEA.

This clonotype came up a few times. The CDR3 loop is CATTGQGSNTEAFF. The CDR3 DNA sequence: TGTGCCACCACGGGACAGGGTTCGAACACTGAAGCTTTCTTT. The chain is built from TRBV15 and TRBJ1-1, with 9 bases fitting TRBD1. Germline CDR1 is LNHNV and CDR2 is YYDKDF (reference sequence). Germline trimming cut 7 bases from V and 1 base from J; bases unmatched to any gene: 4. CDR3 length: 14 amino acids.